This T cell receptor beta chain is from a study of CD8 T cell repertoires and HIV-1 epitope variants. The length of the CDR3 is 12 residues. V lost 5 bases to trimming and J lost 8 bases, with 15 bases between them. Germline lookup yields CDR1 GTSNPN and CDR2 SVGIG (reference sequence). Profiled with immunoSEQ multiplex PCR; TCRdb holds only in-frame clones, not every one. In the table there are 5,700 or so clones, roughly 65% of which are singletons. This clone was found a few times. Its antigen is not identified. The chain combines TRBV30 with TRBJ1-1, with unresolved D. The sequenced material came from cultured CD8+ T cells derived from PBMCs. This clonotype was sampled from a male donor with HIV. For the CDR3, the DNA is TGTGCCTGGGCCCCGCTGGGATCCGAAGCTTTCTTT. It yields the protein CAWAPLGSEAFF.